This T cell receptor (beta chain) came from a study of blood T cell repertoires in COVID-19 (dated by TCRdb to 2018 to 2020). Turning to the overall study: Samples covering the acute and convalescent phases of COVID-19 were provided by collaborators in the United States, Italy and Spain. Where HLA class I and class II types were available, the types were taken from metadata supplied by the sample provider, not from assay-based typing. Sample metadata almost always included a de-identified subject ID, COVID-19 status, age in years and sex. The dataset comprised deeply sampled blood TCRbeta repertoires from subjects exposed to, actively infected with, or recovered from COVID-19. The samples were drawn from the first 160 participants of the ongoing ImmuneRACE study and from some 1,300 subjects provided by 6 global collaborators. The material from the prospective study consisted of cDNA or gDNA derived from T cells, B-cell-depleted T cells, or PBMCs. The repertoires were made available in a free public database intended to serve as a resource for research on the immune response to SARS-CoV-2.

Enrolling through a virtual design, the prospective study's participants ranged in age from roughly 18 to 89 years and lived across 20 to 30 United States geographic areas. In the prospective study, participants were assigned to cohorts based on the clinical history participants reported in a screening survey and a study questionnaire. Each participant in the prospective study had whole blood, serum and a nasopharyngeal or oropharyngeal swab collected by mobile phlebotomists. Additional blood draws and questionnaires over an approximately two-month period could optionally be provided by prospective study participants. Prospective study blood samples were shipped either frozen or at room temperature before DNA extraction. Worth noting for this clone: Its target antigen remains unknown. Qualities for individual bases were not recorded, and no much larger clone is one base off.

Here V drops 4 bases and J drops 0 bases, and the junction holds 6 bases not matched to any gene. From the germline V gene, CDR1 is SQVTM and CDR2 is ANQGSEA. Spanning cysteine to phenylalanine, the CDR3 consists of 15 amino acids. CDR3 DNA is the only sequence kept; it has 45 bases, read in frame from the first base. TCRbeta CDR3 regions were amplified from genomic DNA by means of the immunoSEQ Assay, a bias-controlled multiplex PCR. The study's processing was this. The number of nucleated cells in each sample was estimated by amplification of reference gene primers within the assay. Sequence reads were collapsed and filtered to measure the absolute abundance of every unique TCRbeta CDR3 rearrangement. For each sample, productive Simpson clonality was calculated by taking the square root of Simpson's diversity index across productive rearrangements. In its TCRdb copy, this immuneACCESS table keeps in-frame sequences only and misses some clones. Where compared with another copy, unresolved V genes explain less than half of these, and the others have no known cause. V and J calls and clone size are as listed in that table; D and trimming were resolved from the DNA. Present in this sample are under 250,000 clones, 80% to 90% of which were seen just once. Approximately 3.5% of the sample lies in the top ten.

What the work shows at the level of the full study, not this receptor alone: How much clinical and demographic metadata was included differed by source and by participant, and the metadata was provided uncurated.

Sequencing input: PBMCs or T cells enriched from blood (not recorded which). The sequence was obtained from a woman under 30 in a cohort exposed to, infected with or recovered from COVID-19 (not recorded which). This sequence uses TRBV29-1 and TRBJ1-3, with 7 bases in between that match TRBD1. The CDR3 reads CSVGYRDSSGNTIYF. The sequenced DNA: TGCAGCGTTGGATACCGGGACAGCTCTGGAAACACCATATATTTT.